This TCR beta chain is from a study of shared clonotypes between healthy human individuals. Background on the study: Each donor's CD4 naive and CD4 memory cells filled three plates apiece, CD8 naive two, and CD8 memory one. General study findings and limits: Sampling involved blood alone; tissue repertoires likely differ.

Samples underwent the assay at deep level. For sorted subsets, 150 to 200 ng DNA per replicate equaled roughly 29,000 T cell genomes. Clones were sequenced by immunoSEQ multiplex PCR, and TCRdb holds only the in-frame ones, with some missing. The repertoire holds about 1 million clones, with around 75% as singletons. Comments on this clone: The antigen remains unidentified.

Trimming took 4 bases from V and 4 from J; bases not matched to a gene: 8. Looked up from germline, CDR1 is SGHDT and CDR2 is YYEEEE. The CDR3 runs 14 residues. The chain is built from TRBV5-6 and TRBJ2-7; TRBD1 agrees at 7 bases. The sequence came from a man aged 18 to 30 in good health. The sample was memory CD4+ T cells sorted from blood. The subset denotes: CD45RA-negative fraction. The CDR3 region is CASSLIGDRYEQYF. The DNA of the CDR3 is TGTGCCAGCAGCCTAATTGGGGACAGATACGAGCAGTACTTC.